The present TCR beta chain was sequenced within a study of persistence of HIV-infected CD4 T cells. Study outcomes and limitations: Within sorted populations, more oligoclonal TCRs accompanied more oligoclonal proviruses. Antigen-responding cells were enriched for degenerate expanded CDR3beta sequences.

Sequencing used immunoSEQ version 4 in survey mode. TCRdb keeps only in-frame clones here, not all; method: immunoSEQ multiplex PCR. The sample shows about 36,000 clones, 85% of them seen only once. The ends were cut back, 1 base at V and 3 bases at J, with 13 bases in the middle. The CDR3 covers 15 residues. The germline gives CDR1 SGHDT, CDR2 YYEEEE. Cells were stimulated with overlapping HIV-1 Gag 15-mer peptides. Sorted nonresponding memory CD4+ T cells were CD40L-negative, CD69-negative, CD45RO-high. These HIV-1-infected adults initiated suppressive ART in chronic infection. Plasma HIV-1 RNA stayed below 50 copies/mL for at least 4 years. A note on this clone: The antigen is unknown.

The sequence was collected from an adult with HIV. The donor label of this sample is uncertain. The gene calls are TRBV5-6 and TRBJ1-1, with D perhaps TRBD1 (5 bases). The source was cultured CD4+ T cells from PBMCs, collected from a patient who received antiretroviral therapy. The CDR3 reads CASSLRGGLDTEAFF. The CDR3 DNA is TGTGCCAGCAGCTTGAGGGGCGGCCTGGACACTGAAGCTTTCTTT. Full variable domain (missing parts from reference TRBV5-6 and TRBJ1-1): DAGVTQSPTHLIKTRGQQVTLRCSPKSGHDTVSWYQQALGQGPQFIFQYYEEEERQRGNFPDRFSGHQFPNYSSELNVNALLLGDSALYLCASSLRGGLDTEAFFGQGTRLTVV.